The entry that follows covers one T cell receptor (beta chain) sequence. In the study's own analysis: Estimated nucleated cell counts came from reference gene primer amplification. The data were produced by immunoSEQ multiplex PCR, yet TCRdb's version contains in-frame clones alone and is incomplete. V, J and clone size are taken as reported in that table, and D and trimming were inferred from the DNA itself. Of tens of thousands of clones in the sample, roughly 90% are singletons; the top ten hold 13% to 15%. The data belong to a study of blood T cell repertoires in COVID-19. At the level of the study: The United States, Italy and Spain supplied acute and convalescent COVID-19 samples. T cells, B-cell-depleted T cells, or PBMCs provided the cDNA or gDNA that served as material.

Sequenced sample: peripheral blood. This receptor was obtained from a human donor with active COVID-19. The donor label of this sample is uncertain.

DNA for the CDR3: TGTGCCAGCAGGGGACTAGCGGGGGGGCCGCGGGAGACCCAGTACTTC. This sequence encodes CASRGLAGGPRETQYF. The chain couples TRBV2 to TRBJ2-5; 16 positions agree with TRBD2. Per germline, CDR1 SNHLY and CDR2 FYNNEI. The V and J ends lost 6 bases and 5 bases, in that order; junction bases with no gene match: 6. CDR3 length: 16 amino acids.